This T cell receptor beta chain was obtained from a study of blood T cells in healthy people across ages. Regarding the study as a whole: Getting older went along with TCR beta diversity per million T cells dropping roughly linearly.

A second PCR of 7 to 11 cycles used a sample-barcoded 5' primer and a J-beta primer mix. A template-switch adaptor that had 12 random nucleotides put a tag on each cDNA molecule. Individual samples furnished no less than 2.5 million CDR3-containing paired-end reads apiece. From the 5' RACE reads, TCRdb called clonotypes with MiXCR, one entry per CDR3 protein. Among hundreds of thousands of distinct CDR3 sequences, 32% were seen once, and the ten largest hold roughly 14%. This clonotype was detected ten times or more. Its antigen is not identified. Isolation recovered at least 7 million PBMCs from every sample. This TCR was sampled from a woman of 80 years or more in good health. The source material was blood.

CDR3 bases: TGTGCCAGCAGCTTAGATAGCGGGACCTTAATAGCCAAAAACATTCAGTACTTC. Its translation is CASSLDSGTLIAKNIQYF. The chain has TRBV7-2 and TRBJ2-4; 8 bases line up with TRBD2. CDR3 length equals 18 residues. V gave up 1 base and J gave up 0 bases; unmatched junction bases: 8. Per the germline V gene, CDR1 is SGHTA and CDR2 is FQGNSA.